The rows below give T cell receptor beta chains drawn from one sample of a study of T cell responses to AZD1222 COVID-19 vaccine. Method: immunoSEQ multiplex PCR; TCRdb's copy keeps in-frame clones and lacks some. Here the sample spans 130,000 or so clones, 70% to 90% being singletons. The sample was peripheral blood, taken 28 days after the second AZD1222 dose. All receptors derive from an adult who received the AZD1222 COVID-19 vaccine. Each CDR3 is given with its conserved first and last residue. The order of the fields is V gene, D gene, clone size, J gene, CDR3 DNA, CDR3 protein. D genes are given only for firm matches. A clone size is listed for some rows: how often the clone was seen (once, few, many), or a class if it is expanded.

V gene: TRBV11-2; D gene: TRBD1; clone size: -; J gene: TRBJ1-1; CDR3 DNA: TGTGCCAGCAGCTTATTTAAAGGGGGGGACAGCCGACGAGGGAATGAAGCTTTCTTT; CDR3 protein: CASSLFKGGDSRRGNEAFF
V gene: TRBV6-5; D gene: -; clone size: -; J gene: TRBJ2-7; CDR3 DNA: TGTGCCAGCAGTTACGGCCCACAGTGGCCTTACGAGCAGTACTTC; CDR3 protein: CASSYGPQWPYEQYF
V gene: TRBV2; D gene: -; clone size: -; J gene: TRBJ1-5; CDR3 DNA: TGTGCCAGCCTGCTTGATTTCAATCAGCCCCAGCATTTT; CDR3 protein: CASLLDFNQPQHF
V gene: TRBV27; D gene: TRBD1; clone size: once; J gene: TRBJ1-6; CDR3 DNA: TGTGCCGTTGGACAGGGAAGACTCCCATCACCCCTCCACTTT; CDR3 protein: CAVGQGRLPSPLHF
V gene: TRBV6-5; D gene: TRBD2; clone size: -; J gene: TRBJ2-7; CDR3 DNA: TGTGCCAGCAGTTCCTTGCGGGGGAGATCCTACGAGCAGTACTTC; CDR3 protein: CASSSLRGRSYEQYF
V gene: TRBV3-1/TRBV3-2; D gene: TRBD2; clone size: -; J gene: TRBJ2-7; CDR3 DNA: TGTGCCAGCAGCCCCTCTAGCGGACCCTACGAGCAGTACTTC; CDR3 protein: CASSPSSGPYEQYF
V gene: TRBV19; D gene: TRBD1; clone size: -; J gene: TRBJ2-2; CDR3 DNA: TGTGCCAGTAGGAGGGACAGGGGCACCGGGGAGCTGTTTTTT; CDR3 protein: CASRRDRGTGELFF
V gene: TRBV6-2/TRBV6-3; D gene: -; clone size: -; J gene: TRBJ2-1; CDR3 DNA: TGTGCCAGCAGCCAAGCGCGCGAGCAGTTCTTC; CDR3 protein: CASSQAREQFF
V gene: TRBV19; D gene: -; clone size: -; J gene: TRBJ1-3; CDR3 DNA: TGTGCCAGTACCGCACGGAGTGGGTTCAACTCTGGAAACACCATATATTTT; CDR3 protein: CASTARSGFNSGNTIYF
V gene: TRBV6-5; D gene: -; clone size: -; J gene: TRBJ2-7; CDR3 DNA: TGTGCCAGCAATCCCAGCGGTACCTACGAGCAGTACTTC; CDR3 protein: CASNPSGTYEQYF
V gene: TRBV6-5; D gene: -; clone size: -; J gene: TRBJ2-1; CDR3 DNA: TGTGCCAGCAGTTCAGGGAGCTCCTACAATGAGCAGTTCTTC; CDR3 protein: CASSSGSSYNEQFF
V gene: TRBV6-5; D gene: -; clone size: -; J gene: TRBJ1-6; CDR3 DNA: TGTGCCAGCGTCACTTCCTATAATTCACCCCTCCACTTT; CDR3 protein: CASVTSYNSPLHF
V gene: TRBV1; D gene: -; clone size: -; J gene: TRBJ2-5; CDR3 DNA: TGCACCAGCAGCCAAGGTCCAGCGGGGATCGAAGAGACCCAGTACTTC; CDR3 protein: CTSSQGPAGIEETQYF
V gene: TRBV30; D gene: -; clone size: -; J gene: TRBJ1-3; CDR3 DNA: TGTGCCTGGTTGGACTGGCACTCTGGAAACACCATATATTTT; CDR3 protein: CAWLDWHSGNTIYF
V gene: TRBV19; D gene: -; clone size: -; J gene: TRBJ2-2; CDR3 DNA: TGTGCCAGTATGGGCAGCGCGAACACCGGGGAGCTGTTTTTT; CDR3 protein: CASMGSANTGELFF
V gene: TRBV24-1; D gene: -; clone size: -; J gene: TRBJ2-3; CDR3 DNA: TGTGCCACCAGTCCTGGAGGCAAAACTCCCTCTAGCACAGATACGCAGTATTTT; CDR3 protein: CATSPGGKTPSSTDTQYF
V gene: TRBV11-3; D gene: TRBD1; clone size: few; J gene: TRBJ1-2; CDR3 DNA: TGTGCCAGCAGCCGACAGGGGAGCGGCTACACCTTC; CDR3 protein: CASSRQGSGYTF
V gene: TRBV12-3/TRBV12-4; D gene: -; clone size: -; J gene: TRBJ2-7; CDR3 DNA: TGTGCCACAAGAGGGCAGGGCTCCTACGAGCAGTACTTC; CDR3 protein: CATRGQGSYEQYF
V gene: TRBV19; D gene: TRBD1; clone size: -; J gene: TRBJ1-4; CDR3 DNA: TGTGCCAGTAGTAGCCCGGACAGGCGAAAACTGTTTTTT; CDR3 protein: CASSSPDRRKLFF
V gene: TRBV28; D gene: TRBD1; clone size: once; J gene: TRBJ1-5; CDR3 DNA: TGTGCCAGCAGTCCCCGCGGACAGGTCAATCAGCCCCAGCATTTT; CDR3 protein: CASSPRGQVNQPQHF
V gene: TRBV7-3; D gene: -; clone size: -; J gene: TRBJ2-2; CDR3 DNA: TGTGCCAGCAGTCTCGGGACCGGGGAGCTGTTTTTT; CDR3 protein: CASSLGTGELFF
V gene: TRBV20-1; D gene: -; clone size: -; J gene: TRBJ2-1; CDR3 DNA: TGCAGTGCTCAAGCGGTGGGTGAGCAGTTCTTC; CDR3 protein: CSAQAVGEQFF
V gene: TRBV10-2; D gene: -; clone size: -; J gene: TRBJ1-2; CDR3 DNA: TGCGCCAGCAGTGACCCGGGACGAGCAAACTATGGCTACACCTTC; CDR3 protein: CASSDPGRANYGYTF
V gene: TRBV7-9; D gene: -; clone size: -; J gene: TRBJ2-7; CDR3 DNA: TGTGCCAGCAGCCCCGGGCAGGGGCCTCCCGAGCAGTACTTC; CDR3 protein: CASSPGQGPPEQYF
V gene: TRBV28; D gene: -; clone size: -; J gene: TRBJ2-2; CDR3 DNA: TGTGCCAGCAGTCCCTCCACAGGGTTCACCGGGGAGCTGTTTTTT; CDR3 protein: CASSPSTGFTGELFF